The clone carrying this TCR beta chain was seen at least ten times. TCR beta libraries were made by quantitative 5'-RACE with molecular barcodes. TCRdb reanalysed the 5' RACE reads using MiXCR and keeps one entry per CDR3 protein. The profile shows roughly 160,000 distinct CDR3 sequences, 9.8% of them singletons. This sample stems from a study of CD8 T cells in ankylosing spondylitis. Germline V gene lookup returns CDR1 MDHEN and CDR2 SYDVKM. The length of the CDR3 is 15 residues. V was clipped by 5 bases and J by 5 bases, with 16 bases between them. The sequence was collected from a female donor with ankylosing spondylitis or in good health (not recorded which). The sample comprised blood, either unsorted or a sorted T cell fraction (not recorded which). The V call is TRBV28, the J call TRBJ2-1; D is tentatively TRBD1 or TRBD2 (5 bases each). CDR3: CASSPGTLLNNEQFF. The CDR3 coding sequence is TGTGCCAGCAGTCCCGGGACGCTCCTGAACAATGAGCAGTTCTTC.